This entry describes one T cell receptor beta chain. Its antigen remains unidentified. The record originates from a study of cytomegalovirus exposure and HLA in healthy donors. Whole-study findings and limits: In terms of immune exposure information, only CMV serostatus was available. Common viral pathogens seemed, in a later analysis, to connect with several of the most significant clusters.

The PCR used 60 Vbeta and 13 Jbeta primers. Repertoires were generated with immunoSEQ multiplex PCR, while TCRdb's copy carries only in-frame clones and drops some. This table holds over 200,000 clones, roughly 75% found once. The clonotype was recovered from a woman aged 30 to 39 in good health and CMV-seronegative. The sample comprised PBMCs.

This CDR3 reads CASNTRTGSSYNSPLHF. CDR3 nucleotides: TGTGCCAGCAACACCCGGACAGGGAGCTCCTATAATTCACCCCTCCACTTT. The genes are TRBV27 and TRBJ1-6; 8 nucleotides agree with TRBD1. CDR3 length: 17 amino acids. Germline V CDR1 and CDR2: MNHEY, SMNVEV (reference sequence). Trimming took 7 bases from V and 0 from J; bases not matched to a gene: 8.